This TCR beta chain emerged from a study of blood T cell repertoires in COVID-19. The overall study: Samples representing acute and convalescent COVID-19 were sourced from the United States, Italy and Spain. PBMCs, B-cell-depleted T cells, or T cells provided the cDNA or gDNA that made up the material.

Authors' methods: It was from reference gene primer amplification that nucleated cell counts were estimated. The data were produced by immunoSEQ multiplex PCR, yet TCRdb's version contains in-frame clones alone and is incomplete. V and J calls plus clone size are reproduced from that table; the DNA served to infer D and trimming. Among under 60,000 clones listed, about 86% were seen once. The V gene lost 2 bases and the J gene lost 9 bases, with 8 bases spanning the gap. The CDR3 is made up of 12 amino acids. Germline loops: CDR1 SGHVS, CDR2 FQNEAQ. The specimen sequenced was peripheral blood. This sequence originates from a human donor in a cohort sampled during active COVID-19. This chain links TRBV7-8 with TRBJ1-3; D is unresolved. CDR3 sequence (DNA): TGTGCCAGCAGCTTATCCGGAGGCACCATATATTTT. Translation gives CASSLSGGTIYF.